This entry lists 11 T cell receptor beta chains sequenced from one sample in a study of T cell responses to AZD1222 COVID-19 vaccine. Sequenced by immunoSEQ multiplex PCR; TCRdb stores in-frame clones only, minus some. The table shows fewer than 150,000 clones, with about nine tenths occurring only once. The specimen was peripheral blood, collected on day 0 of AZD1222 vaccination. Receptors originate from an adult in good health.

As to this clone: One end of the junction is discordant with germline, which a read error may explain. The chain couples TRBV7-7 to TRBJ2-1; TRBD2 agrees at 8 bases. CDR3 length equals 15 residues. The germline V gene has CDR1 SSHAT and CDR2 FNYEAQ (reference sequence). CDR3 loop: CASSLELADYNEQFF. Written as DNA, the CDR3 is TGTGCTAGCAGCTTAGAACTAGCGGACTACAATGAGCAGTTCTTC.

The J gene is TRBJ2-7, the V gene TRBV21-1; the D segment call TRBD1 is taken from the table without a DNA check. TRBV21-1 is a listed pseudogene. The CDR3 contains 15 residues. Here the CDR3 reads CASSKGDRPFYEQYF. DNA of the CDR3: TGTGCCAGCAGCAAAGGGGACAGGCCTTTCTACGAGCAGTACTTC.

The chain couples TRBV7-6 to TRBJ1-1; D is uncertain. V dropped 1 base and J dropped 11 bases, with 8 bases sitting between them. Germline V gene lookup returns CDR1 SGHVS and CDR2 FNYEAQ. The CDR3 is 11 residues long. The CDR3: CASSLVGSAFF. The CDR3 nucleotides read TGTGCCAGCAGCTTAGTTGGTTCCGCTTTCTTT.

Only one count was recorded for this clone. The V call is TRBV2, the J call TRBJ1-3; possible D gene TRBD1, 6 bases. The ends were cut back, 2 bases at V and 5 bases at J, with 13 bases in the middle. CDR3 length: 15 residues. In germline, CDR1 is SNHLY, CDR2 FYNNEI. DNA for the CDR3: TGTGCCAGCAGTGAATTCGGCGGGGGGCGAAACACCATATATTTT. Translated: CASSEFGGGRNTIYF.

The chain links TRBV7-7 to TRBJ2-1; 9 nucleotides agree with TRBD2. Germline-derived CDR1 and CDR2 are SSHAT and FNYEAQ (reference sequence). CDR3 size: 14 residues. The V gene end was trimmed by 5 bases and the J gene end by 5 bases; junction bases not matched to a gene: 4. The CDR3 region is CASSPGLANNEQFF. The CDR3 DNA reads as TGTGCCAGCAGCCCCGGACTAGCGAACAATGAGCAGTTCTTC.

This sequence joins TRBV12-3 or TRBV12-4 and TRBJ1-5; maybe TRBD1 (6 bases). CDR3 length: 12 amino acids. Trimming removed 6 bases from V and 9 bases from J, with 12 bases in between. CDR3 sequence (DNA): TGTGCCAGCAGCCCCGACAGGAGGCCCCAGCATTTT. This encodes CASSPDRRPQHF.

The chain joins TRBV7-2 to TRBJ2-1, with 9 bases that match TRBD1. The CDR3 totals 17 residues. The V gene's germline CDR1 is SGHTA and CDR2 FQGNSA. With 4 bases clipped from V and 3 bases from J, the junction kept 10 bases outside the gene matches. CDR3 region: CASSSPSRTGVYNEQFF. In DNA, the CDR3 is TGTGCCAGCAGCTCCCCATCCCGGACAGGGGTCTACAATGAGCAGTTCTTC. The full variable domain, rest sourced from reference TRBV7-2 and TRBJ2-1, is GAGVSQSPSNKVTEKGKDVELRCDPISGHTALYWYRQSLGQGLEFLIYFQGNSAPDKSGLPSDRFSAERTGGSVSTLTIQRTQQEDSAVYLCASSSPSRTGVYNEQFFGPGTRLTVL.

This clone was detected only once. V and J are TRBV19 and TRBJ1-2; 9 bases map to TRBD1. The germline V gene encodes CDR1 LNHDA and CDR2 SQIVND (reference sequence). Unmatched junction bases numbered 0, after V lost 6 bases and J lost 4 bases. The CDR3 is made up of 12 amino acids. The DNA of the CDR3 is TGTGCCAGTAGGGACAGGGGCTATGGCTACACCTTC. Translating gives CASRDRGYGYTF.

This chain links TRBV4-2 with TRBJ1-2; no clear D. Germline CDR1 and CDR2: LGHNA and YNFKEQ. CDR3 size: 16 residues. Between the trimmed V and J ends, which lost 0 bases and 8 bases, there was a span of 19 bases. The DNA for the CDR3 is TGTGCCAGCAGCCAAGAAGTCGGAGCCACCCCAAAAGGCTACACCTTC. Residues: CASSQEVGATPKGYTF.

J is TRBJ1-2 and V is TRBV19; D ambiguous. Trimming stripped 6 bases from V and 4 bases from J, with 12 bases between. Germline V gives CDR1 LNHDA, CDR2 SQIVND (reference sequence). The CDR3 contains 13 residues. CDR3 sequence reads: CASSQDGFYGYTF. The CDR3, as DNA: TGTGCCAGTAGCCAGGACGGTTTCTATGGCTACACCTTC.

The V gene is TRBV19, the J gene TRBJ1-5; no clear D. Trimming stripped 1 base from V and 7 bases from J, with 14 bases between. Germline values: CDR1 LNHDA, CDR2 SQIVND (reference sequence). This CDR3 is built from 15 residues. The CDR3 reads CASSIVGSRPQPQHF. The DNA for the CDR3 is TGTGCCAGTAGTATAGTTGGTTCTCGCCCCCAGCCCCAGCATTTT.